These T cell receptor beta chains were read from a single sample in a study of T-cell reconstitution after alpha-beta-depleted transplantation in children. In TCRdb, the PCR reads were re-called with MiXCR into one record per CDR3 protein. The repertoire holds about 110,000 distinct CDR3 sequences, with 10% to 13% as singletons. This material consisted of PBMCs, taken before TCRalphabeta/CD19-depleted stem cell transplant. These TCRs come from a boy aged 2 to 9 with acute lymphoblastic leukemia, due to receive a stem cell transplant. CDR3s include the opening cysteine and the closing phenylalanine or tryptophan. The order of the fields is CDR3 length, V gene, J gene, clone size, D gene, CDR3 protein, CDR3 DNA. A D gene is named only where the DNA matches it firmly. Part of the rows lack a size; the others show once, few, many or a class for expanded clones.

CDR3 length: 15
V gene: TRBV12-3/TRBV12-4
J gene: TRBJ1-6
clone size: -
D gene: -
CDR3 protein: CASSFGNRVNSPLHF
CDR3 DNA: TGTGCCAGCAGTTTTGGGAACAGGGTTAATTCACCCCTCCACTTT

CDR3 length: 12
V gene: TRBV29-1
J gene: TRBJ2-3
clone size: many
D gene: TRBD1
CDR3 protein: CSVVPGQGMQYF
CDR3 DNA: TGCAGCGTTGTACCTGGACAGGGGATGCAGTATTTT

CDR3 length: 12
V gene: TRBV10-3
J gene: TRBJ2-2
clone size: -
D gene: -
CDR3 protein: CAIRTNTGELFF
CDR3 DNA: TGTGCCATCAGGACAAACACCGGGGAGCTGTTTTTT

CDR3 length: 14
V gene: TRBV12-3/TRBV12-4
J gene: TRBJ2-7
clone size: many
D gene: TRBD1
CDR3 protein: CASSFEQGAYEQYF
CDR3 DNA: TGTGCCAGCAGTTTTGAACAGGGGGCCTACGAGCAGTACTTC

CDR3 length: 13
V gene: TRBV6-6
J gene: TRBJ1-5
clone size: -
D gene: TRBD1
CDR3 protein: CASRAGQVMPQHF
CDR3 DNA: TGTGCCAGCAGAGCGGGACAGGTGATGCCCCAGCATTTT

CDR3 length: 16
V gene: TRBV5-1
J gene: TRBJ2-3
clone size: -
D gene: TRBD2
CDR3 protein: CASSRVGTSKSDTQYF
CDR3 DNA: TGCGCCAGCAGCCGAGTAGGGACTAGCAAATCAGATACGCAGTATTTT

CDR3 length: 16
V gene: TRBV20-1
J gene: TRBJ2-1
clone size: many
D gene: -
CDR3 protein: CSASPSSVTSQREQFF
CDR3 DNA: TGCAGTGCTAGCCCCAGCTCCGTGACTAGTCAAAGGGAGCAGTTCTTC

CDR3 length: 15
V gene: TRBV24-1
J gene: TRBJ2-2
clone size: few
D gene: -
CDR3 protein: CATSDGGTGTGELFF
CDR3 DNA: TGTGCCACCAGTGATGGAGGGACGGGGACCGGGGAGCTGTTTTTT

CDR3 length: 18
V gene: TRBV15
J gene: TRBJ2-1
clone size: -
D gene: TRBD2
CDR3 protein: CATSRDRASGSLNNEQFF
CDR3 DNA: TGTGCCACCAGCAGAGATCGGGCTAGCGGGAGTCTCAACAATGAGCAGTTCTTC

CDR3 length: 16
V gene: TRBV4-1
J gene: TRBJ1-2
clone size: -
D gene: TRBD1
CDR3 protein: CASSHQANDRAGGYTF
CDR3 DNA: TGCGCCAGCAGCCATCAAGCGAACGACAGGGCCGGCGGCTACACCTTC

CDR3 length: 14
V gene: TRBV5-1
J gene: TRBJ2-1
clone size: many
D gene: -
CDR3 protein: CASSLGREKSEQFF
CDR3 DNA: TGCGCCAGCAGCTTGGGACGGGAGAAGTCTGAGCAGTTCTTC

CDR3 length: 15
V gene: TRBV12-3/TRBV12-4
J gene: TRBJ2-7
clone size: few
D gene: -
CDR3 protein: CASSSTAPGTYEQYF
CDR3 DNA: TGTGCCAGCAGTTCGACCGCTCCGGGAACCTACGAGCAGTACTTC

CDR3 length: 15
V gene: TRBV11-2
J gene: TRBJ2-3
clone size: -
D gene: -
CDR3 protein: CASNLWSRASDTQYF
CDR3 DNA: TGTGCCTCTAACTTGTGGAGCAGGGCTTCAGATACGCAGTATTTT

CDR3 length: 13
V gene: TRBV6-6
J gene: TRBJ1-2
clone size: -
D gene: -
CDR3 protein: CASRTGRPYGYTF
CDR3 DNA: TGTGCCAGCAGGACGGGCCGGCCCTATGGCTACACCTTC

CDR3 length: 17
V gene: TRBV7-2
J gene: TRBJ2-1
clone size: many
D gene: TRBD2
CDR3 protein: CASSLWASGSGGNEQFF
CDR3 DNA: TGTGCCAGCAGCTTATGGGCTAGCGGGAGTGGGGGGAATGAGCAGTTCTTC

CDR3 length: 14
V gene: TRBV7-8
J gene: TRBJ2-7
clone size: few
D gene: -
CDR3 protein: CASSLGFRSYEQYF
CDR3 DNA: TGTGCCAGCAGCTTAGGGTTCAGATCCTACGAGCAGTACTTC

CDR3 length: 14
V gene: TRBV11-2
J gene: TRBJ2-7
clone size: -
D gene: -
CDR3 protein: CASSFGGHSYEQYF
CDR3 DNA: TGTGCCAGCAGCTTCGGCGGCCACTCCTACGAGCAGTACTTC

CDR3 length: 15
V gene: TRBV20-1
J gene: TRBJ2-2
clone size: few
D gene: -
CDR3 protein: CSAKWGRSTYGELFF
CDR3 DNA: TGCAGTGCCAAATGGGGGCGCTCAACCTACGGGGAGCTGTTTTTT

CDR3 length: 12
V gene: TRBV20-1
J gene: TRBJ2-7
clone size: -
D gene: TRBD1
CDR3 protein: CSARWTGIEQYF
CDR3 DNA: TGCAGTGCTAGGTGGACAGGGATCGAGCAGTACTTC

CDR3 length: 15
V gene: TRBV5-6
J gene: TRBJ2-2
clone size: few
D gene: -
CDR3 protein: CASSFYPPNTGELFF
CDR3 DNA: TGTGCCAGCAGCTTTTATCCGCCGAACACCGGGGAGCTGTTTTTT

CDR3 length: 11
V gene: TRBV30
J gene: TRBJ1-1
clone size: few
D gene: -
CDR3 protein: CAWIKVTEAFF
CDR3 DNA: TGTGCCTGGATTAAAGTGACTGAAGCTTTCTTT